One sample yielded the 20 T cell receptor beta chains listed below, sequenced in a study of T cells in Graves' hyperthyroidism and ophthalmopathy. From RNA transcripts, TCR beta CDR3 regions were amplified. Using the HTBI primer set, a first-round RT-PCR was run on the TCR CDR3. TCRdb analysed the multiplex PCR reads with MiXCR anew, one entry per CDR3 protein. The repertoire has about 340,000 distinct CDR3 sequences, over 15% of them found once; the top ten carry roughly 49%. The material sequenced was blood. Receptors originate from a woman aged 50 to 65 with Graves' hyperthyroidism.

The table lists this clonotype with a few counts. J is TRBJ2-5 and V is TRBV4-1, with D tentatively TRBD1 or TRBD2 (5 bases each). CDR1 and CDR2 from the germline V gene are MGHRA and YSYEKL. The V end lost 1 base, the J end lost 4 bases, and 10 bases lay between the germline ends. The CDR3 loop spans 14 amino acids. CDR3: CASSQVPGPETQYF. Here the CDR3 DNA reads TGCGCCAGCAGCCAAGTACCGGGACCAGAGACCCAGTACTTC.

Turning to this clonotype: This clone may be a read error of a much larger clone one base away. The chain links TRBV6-1 to TRBJ2-1, with 10 positions matching TRBD2. J gave up 4 bases and V 7 bases, and 10 bases lay outside the gene matches. CDR1 is MNHNS, CDR2 SASEGT, per germline. The CDR3 is 16 amino acids. CDR3 protein: CASIPRSGGAYNEQFF. CDR3 nucleotides: TGTGCCAGCATCCCCAGGAGCGGGGGGGCTTACAATGAGCAGTTCTTC.

This clonotype occurred a few times. The chain links TRBV6-2 or TRBV6-3 to TRBJ2-3; the match to TRBD2 covers 12 bases. CDR3 length equals 16 residues. The germline gives CDR1 MNHEY, CDR2 SVGEGT. Germline trimming cut 5 bases from V and 7 bases from J; bases unmatched to any gene: 10. CDR3 loop: CASSRQTSGSRHTQYF. CDR3 bases: TGTGCCAGCAGTAGGCAGACTAGCGGGAGCCGACATACGCAGTATTTT.

The chain couples TRBV19 to TRBJ2-1, with a tentative D call TRBD2 (5 bases). Germline-derived CDR1 and CDR2 are LNHDA and SQIVND (reference sequence). Trimming took off 6 bases at V and 8 bases at J, with 14 bases between the two ends. This CDR3 is built from 13 residues. CDR3 region: CASRSDTGDEQFF. CDR3 coding DNA: TGTGCCAGTAGGTCCGACACCGGGGATGAGCAGTTCTTC.

V and J are TRBV20-1 and TRBJ1-5; D is uncertain. V was cut by 3 bases and J by 0 bases, with 15 bases left in between. The CDR3 is 16 residues long. Germline V lookup: CDR1 DFQATT, CDR2 SNEGSKA (reference sequence). The DNA for the CDR3 is TGCAGTGCTAGTAAGAACACCGGGAATAGCAATCAGCCCCAGCATTTT. Its protein is CSASKNTGNSNQPQHF.

This chain uses TRBV4-1 with TRBJ2-2; D unresolved. Trimming removed 3 bases at V and 0 bases at J, with 8 bases between. The CDR3 consists of 15 residues. From germline, CDR1 is MGHRA and CDR2 YSYEKL. DNA for the CDR3: TGCGCCAGCAGCCAGGAAATAGCGAACACCGGGGAGCTGTTTTTT. Translated, it gives CASSQEIANTGELFF.

This clonotype has only a few counts. This rearrangement joins TRBV7-9 to TRBJ1-6; D remains ambiguous. The CDR3 covers 14 residues. The germline CDR1 and CDR2 sequences are SEHNR and FQNEAQ (reference sequence). V gave up 3 bases and J gave up 7 bases, with 10 bases separating them. The CDR3: CASSFMGGNSPLHF. CDR3 in DNA: TGTGCCAGCAGCTTTATGGGAGGGAATTCACCCCTCCACTTT.

This clonotype appeared many times. This chain joins TRBV20-1 and TRBJ2-1, with TRBD1 as a possible D gene (6 bases). The length of the CDR3 is 14 residues. Germline assignment: CDR1 DFQATT and CDR2 SNEGSKA (reference sequence). Trimming shortened V by 3 bases and J by 5 bases, and 14 bases separated the two germline ends. Here the CDR3 DNA reads TGCAGTGCTAGGGTCTGGGACAAGGACAATGAGCAGTTCTTC. This gives the protein CSARVWDKDNEQFF.

The V gene is TRBV11-1, the J gene TRBJ2-2; unclear D gene. Germline V lookup: CDR1 SGHAT, CDR2 FQDESV (reference sequence). Trimming removed 0 bases at V and 3 bases at J, with 5 bases between. The CDR3 extends over 14 amino acids. CDR3: CASSLAGYTGELFF. The CDR3 region has the DNA TGTGCCAGCAGCTTAGCGGGTTACACCGGGGAGCTGTTTTTT.

The chain couples TRBV9 to TRBJ2-2; 13 positions match TRBD2. Trimming cost V 0 bases and J 3 bases; bases outside gene matches: 5. Germline-derived CDR1 and CDR2 are SGDLS and YYNGEE. The CDR3 covers 18 residues. The CDR3 DNA reads as TGTGCCAGCAGCGTAGGCCCCGGGACTAGCGGGGACACCGGGGAGCTGTTTTTT. Its protein product is CASSVGPGTSGDTGELFF.

This clonotype was recorded a few times. The chain links TRBV2 to TRBJ2-1; the D gene could be TRBD1 or TRBD2 (6 bases each). V was pared by 8 bases and J by 7 bases, with 21 bases between. The germline gives CDR1 SNHLY, CDR2 FYNNEI. The CDR3 is made up of 15 amino acids. The CDR3 bases are TGTGCCAGCGGATGGGGGCGGGAAAGACCTAATGAGCAGTTCTTC. Translated: CASGWGRERPNEQFF.

The chain links TRBV28 to TRBJ2-7; possibly TRBD1 for D (5 bases). Trimming left V 5 bases short and J 2 bases short, with 10 bases between. The CDR3 has 13 residues. The germline gives CDR1 MDHEN, CDR2 SYDVKM. The CDR3 DNA is TGTGCCAGCAGTAAACAGGTTCCCTACGAGCAGTACTTC. Encoded protein: CASSKQVPYEQYF. The full variable domain, completed using reference TRBV28 and TRBJ2-7, is DVKVTQSSRYLVKRTGEKVFLECVQDMDHENMFWYRQDPGLGLRLIYFSYDVKMKEKGDIPEGYSVSREKKERFSLILESASTNQTSMYLCASSKQVPYEQYFGPGTRLTVT.

This clonotype was recorded a few times. V gene TRBV7-2 combines with J gene TRBJ2-7; 7 nucleotides agree with TRBD1. The CDR3 covers 16 residues. After removal of 0 bases from V and 4 bases from J, the junction contained 9 bases not matched to a gene. In germline, CDR1 is SGHTA, CDR2 FQGNSA. Here the CDR3 reads CASSLASTGPGYEQYV. The DNA of the CDR3 is TGTGCCAGCAGCTTAGCTTCGACAGGGCCAGGGTACGAGCAGTACGTC.

V is TRBV19 and J is TRBJ2-7; D is unclear. This CDR3 region has 13 residues. The germline CDR1 and CDR2 sequences are LNHDA and SQIVND (reference sequence). Trimming took off 5 bases at V and 0 bases at J, with 8 bases between the two ends. DNA of the CDR3: TGTGCCAGTAGTTTTACAGTCTCCTACGAGCAGTACTTC. The encoded protein is CASSFTVSYEQYF.

The rearrangement links TRBV15 to TRBJ1-1; 7 nucleotides agree with TRBD1. Germline V gives CDR1 LNHNV, CDR2 YYDKDF (reference sequence). J lost 4 bases, V lost 3 bases, and 5 bases had no gene match. The CDR3 contains 14 residues. The CDR3 DNA reads as TGTGCCACCAGCAGGGAACAGGGGAGCACTGAAGCTTTCTTT. Its protein product is CATSREQGSTEAFF. Full variable domain (rest looked up from reference TRBV15 and TRBJ1-1): DAMVIQNPRYQVTQFGKPVTLSCSQTLNHNVMYWYQQKSSQAPKLLFHYYDKDFNNEADTPDNFQSRRPNTSFCFLDIRSPGLGDTAMYLCATSREQGSTEAFFGQGTRLTVV.

In this sample, this clonotype turned up many times. CDR3 protein: CASSVWTSRSGELFF. The CDR3 bases are TGTGCCAGCAGTGTATGGACTAGTCGTTCCGGGGAGCTGTTTTTT. The chain couples TRBV2 to TRBJ2-2; TRBD2 matches at 7 bases. The CDR3 covers 15 residues. Per germline, CDR1 SNHLY and CDR2 FYNNEI. The ends lost 4 bases at V and 6 bases at J; junction bases unmatched: 8. The full variable domain, completed using reference TRBV2 and TRBJ2-2, is EPEVTQTPSHQVTQMGQEVILRCVPISNHLYFYWYRQILGQKVEFLVSFYNNEISEKSEIFDDQFSVERPDGSNFTLKIRSTKLEDSAMYFCASSVWTSRSGELFFGEGSRLTVL.

V usage is TRBV9 and J usage is TRBJ2-1; D not resolved. Trimming pared 0 bases from V and 5 bases from J, leaving 6 bases between. The germline gives CDR1 SGDLS, CDR2 YYNGEE. There are 13 residues in the CDR3. The CDR3 reads CASSVEANNEQFF. In DNA, the CDR3 is TGTGCCAGCAGCGTAGAGGCGAACAATGAGCAGTTCTTC.

The sample holds many counts of this clonotype. The chain has TRBV20-1 and TRBJ2-3; a possible D gene is TRBD1 (6 bases). The germline V gene encodes CDR1 DFQATT and CDR2 SNEGSKA (reference sequence). Deletions cut 6 bases from V and 2 bases from J, with 12 bases between. The CDR3 is made up of 13 amino acids. The CDR3 bases are TGCAGTGCGGGGACACCTAACACAGATACGCAGTATTTT. Protein sequence: CSAGTPNTDTQYF.

This chain links TRBV5-1 with TRBJ2-1, with D perhaps TRBD2 (6 bases). There are 15 residues in the CDR3. Germline CDR1 SGHRS, CDR2 YFSETQ. V lost 3 bases to trimming and J lost 4 bases, with 14 bases between them. The CDR3 coding sequence is TGCGCCAGCAGCTGGATCGGGGGAGAATACAATGAGCAGTTCTTC. Its protein product is CASSWIGGEYNEQFF. Together with reference TRBV5-1 and TRBJ2-1, the CDR3 gives the full variable domain: KAGVTQTPRYLIKTRGQQVTLSCSPISGHRSVSWYQQTPGQGLQFLFEYFSETQRNKGNFPGRFSGRQFSNSRSEMNVSTLELGDSALYLCASSWIGGEYNEQFFGPGTRLTVL.

J is TRBJ1-6 and V is TRBV20-1, with TRBD1 matching over 7 bases. Germline assignment: CDR1 DFQATT and CDR2 SNEGSKA (reference sequence). V shed 3 bases, J shed 8 bases, and the junction held 4 bases outside the gene matches. The CDR3 is made up of 13 amino acids. CDR3 sequence reads: CSARRGRDSPLHF. Here the CDR3 DNA reads TGCAGTGCTAGGAGGGGGCGGGATTCACCCCTCCACTTT.